This is a list of T cell receptor beta chains from one sample in a study of T cell responses to AZD1222 COVID-19 vaccine. Clones were read by immunoSEQ multiplex PCR, and TCRdb kept only the in-frame ones, dropping some. This sample has tens of thousands of clones; nearly 90% occur once, and the top ten carry around 3.9%. The material sequenced was peripheral blood, taken on day 0 of AZD1222 vaccination. The source of these receptors is an adult in good health. CDR3s include the opening cysteine and the closing phenylalanine or tryptophan. Each record gives: clone size, D gene, V gene, J gene, CDR3 DNA, CDR3 protein. A D gene is named only where the DNA matches it firmly. Not every row has a clone size; where given, it reads once, few, many or a size class.

.	.	TRBV19	TRBJ2-3	TGTGCCAGTAGTATAGCCCCGACTACGGAATTTTGGGATACGCAGTATTTT	CASSIAPTTEFWDTQYF
.	TRBD1	TRBV6-5	TRBJ2-7	TGTGCCAGCTCGCAAGCGAGGGGGCCGTGGGGCGAGCAGTACTTC	CASSQARGPWGEQYF
.	TRBD1	TRBV19	TRBJ2-3	TGTGCCAGTAGCCGGGACAGGGCTAGCACAGATACGCAGTATTTT	CASSRDRASTDTQYF
.	.	TRBV7-2	TRBJ2-1	TGTGCCAGCAGCTCCTACTCGAATGAGCAGTTCTTC	CASSSYSNEQFF
.	TRBD1	TRBV19	TRBJ2-2	TGTGCCACGAACCTCGGGACAGGTACCGGGGAGCTGTTTTTT	CATNLGTGTGELFF
once	.	TRBV6-5	TRBJ1-3	TGTGCCAGCAGTTACGGGCGGTCAATCTCTGGAAACACCATATATTTT	CASSYGRSISGNTIYF
.	.	TRBV4-3	TRBJ2-7	TGCGCCAGCAGCCAAGATCGGGAGAGCCCCTACTACGAGCAGTACTTC	CASSQDRESPYYEQYF
.	TRBD1	TRBV7-9	TRBJ1-2	TGTGCCAGCAGCCAGGGACAGGGGGCGAAAGGCTACACCTTC	CASSQGQGAKGYTF
few	TRBD1	TRBV5-4	TRBJ2-4	TGTGCCAGCAGCTTAGGACAGGGGCTAGCCAAAAACATTCAGTACTTC	CASSLGQGLAKNIQYF
.	.	TRBV7-9	TRBJ1-2	TGTGCCAGCAGCTTAAAAGGCAGCTATGGCTACACCTTC	CASSLKGSYGYTF
.	.	TRBV5-1	TRBJ2-7	TGCGCCAGCAGCATGCCGGGACGGAGCTCCTACGAGCAGTACTTC	CASSMPGRSSYEQYF
.	.	TRBV2	TRBJ1-4	TGTGCCAGCAGTGCCTTCGATCGCCATGGCAGGGAGGAGGGCCTGTTTTTT	CASSAFDRHGREEGLFF
.	TRBD1	TRBV6-2/TRBV6-3	TRBJ2-7	TGTGCCAGCAGTTATCTGGGGACAGAGGGCTACGAGCAGTACTTC	CASSYLGTEGYEQYF
.	.	TRBV9	TRBJ1-1	TGTGCCAGCAGCGTAGGAGGCAGGGTCCACATGAACACTGAAGCTTTCTTT	CASSVGGRVHMNTEAFF
.	.	TRBV3-1/TRBV3-2	TRBJ2-1	TGTGCCAGCAGCCAAGGGCTAAGGGATGAGCAGTTCTTC	CASSQGLRDEQFF
.	.	TRBV15	TRBJ2-2	TGTGCCACCAGCAGACTCGATCGGACGGATAACACCGGGGAGCTGTTTTTT	CATSRLDRTDNTGELFF
.	.	TRBV28	TRBJ1-5	TGTGCCAGCAGGCGATACGGGGGGGGCGGCAATCAGCCCCAGCATTTT	CASRRYGGGGNQPQHF
once	.	TRBV15	TRBJ2-3	TGTGCCACCAGCAGAGATGGTATATTGCGTGGCACAGATACGCAGTATTTT	CATSRDGILRGTDTQYF
.	TRBD2	TRBV9	TRBJ2-3	TGTGCCAGCAGCGTGGCTAGCGGGGGGGCGGGAGATACGCAGTATTTT	CASSVASGGAGDTQYF
once	TRBD2	TRBV14	TRBJ2-7	TGTGCCAGCAGCCAACTACTAGCGGGGCCCTACGAGCAGTACTTC	CASSQLLAGPYEQYF
.	TRBD2	TRBV6-5	TRBJ2-1	TGTGCCAGCAGCTTACGGGGGGGGCAGGATGAGCAGTTCTTC	CASSLRGGQDEQFF
few	.	TRBV19	TRBJ1-5	TGTGCCAGTGCCGCGGGGCAGAAAAATCAGCCCCAGCATTTT	CASAAGQKNQPQHF
.	TRBD1	TRBV7-2	TRBJ1-2	TGTGCCAGCAGCCGCCAGGGACAGGGGAACGGCGGCTACACCTTC	CASSRQGQGNGGYTF
.	.	TRBV3-1/TRBV3-2	TRBJ1-1	TGTGCCAGCAGCTCTACAGAGAACACTGAAGCTTTCTTT	CASSSTENTEAFF
large	TRBD2	TRBV19	TRBJ2-1	TGTGCCAGTAGTAGGACTAGCGGGGCCTACAATGAGCAGTTCTTC	CASSRTSGAYNEQFF
.	TRBD1	TRBV5-1	TRBJ2-6	TGCGCCAGCAGCTCCCTCAACAGGGGATCTGGGGCCAACGTCCTGACTTTC	CASSSLNRGSGANVLTF
.	.	TRBV5-5	TRBJ2-7	TGTGCCAGCAGCTTTGGTTCCTACGAGCAGTACTTC	CASSFGSYEQYF
.	.	TRBV5-1	TRBJ1-6	TGCGCCAGCAGCTTGGAGGAGACAGCTCCGAGCTCCTATAATTCACCCCTCCACTTT	CASSLEETAPSSYNSPLHF
.	.	TRBV6-2/TRBV6-3	TRBJ2-2	TGTGCCAGCAGTCGGGACGGACCCACCGGGGAGCTGTTTTTT	CASSRDGPTGELFF
.	TRBD2	TRBV30	TRBJ2-4	TGTGCCTGGAGTTCGCGGGGGGGCAAAAACATTCAGTACTTC	CAWSSRGGKNIQYF
.	.	TRBV7-9	TRBJ2-1	TGTGCCAGCAGCTTGGTGACCGGCCCTCGGTACAATGAGCAGTTCTTC	CASSLVTGPRYNEQFF
.	.	TRBV15	TRBJ1-1	TGTGCCACCAGCAGCCGGCGGGTAATGAACACTGAAGCTTTCTTT	CATSSRRVMNTEAFF
.	TRBD1	TRBV29-1	TRBJ1-1	TGCAGCGTTAAGGGTAGGACAGGGGACCCCACTGAAGCTTTCTTT	CSVKGRTGDPTEAFF
once	.	TRBV7-2	TRBJ1-5	TGTGCCAGCAGCTTAGTGGTACAGGGAGGCAATCAGCCCCAGCATTTT	CASSLVVQGGNQPQHF
.	TRBD2	TRBV24-1	TRBJ2-3	TGTGCCACCAGTGACCACAGCGGGGGGTTGGCAGATACGCAGTATTTT	CATSDHSGGLADTQYF
.	TRBD2	TRBV15	TRBJ2-7	TGTGCCACCAGCAGGGACGGTCGCGGGGGTTACGAGCAGTACTTC	CATSRDGRGGYEQYF
.	.	TRBV6-5	TRBJ2-3	TGTGCCAGCAGTCCTGACAGCCGCGCAGATACGCAGTATTTT	CASSPDSRADTQYF
once	TRBD1	TRBV24-1	TRBJ1-5	TGTGCCACCAGTGATTCGGCCGGACAGGCAAGCAATCAGCCCCAGCATTTT	CATSDSAGQASNQPQHF
.	.	TRBV24-1	TRBJ2-5	TGTGCCACCAGTGAAACCAAACAGGAGGATCAAGAGACCCAGTACTTC	CATSETKQEDQETQYF
.	TRBD2	TRBV6-5	TRBJ2-3	TGTGCCAGCAGTTACTCCCTAGCGGGGGGAACAGATACGCAGTATTTT	CASSYSLAGGTDTQYF
few	.	TRBV12-5	TRBJ1-5	TGTGCTAGTGGTTTGGACTATAGCAATCAGCCCCAGCATTTT	CASGLDYSNQPQHF
once	.	TRBV5-5	TRBJ1-4	TGTGCCAGCAGCTCCGTAGCGGAAAAACTGTTTTTT	CASSSVAEKLFF
.	TRBD2	TRBV7-2	TRBJ2-7	TGTGCCAGCAGCTTAGCGTTCGCGGGGGGAGGCTACGAGCAGTACTTC	CASSLAFAGGGYEQYF
once	.	TRBV27	TRBJ1-2	TGTGCCAGCAGTCCTCAAACTTCCAGGGTAGTGGGCTACACCTTC	CASSPQTSRVVGYTF
.	TRBD1	TRBV24-1	TRBJ1-2	TGTGCCACCAGTGATTTAGACAGGGGGCGATTCGGCTACACCTTC	CATSDLDRGRFGYTF
.	.	TRBV28	TRBJ1-1	TGTGCCAGCAGTTTAGCGGCAGGGGTGACTGAAGCTTTCTTT	CASSLAAGVTEAFF
.	.	TRBV12-3/TRBV12-4	TRBJ2-7	TGTGCCAGCAGTTTGGGACGGGATTACGAGCAGTACTTC	CASSLGRDYEQYF
few	.	TRBV11-3	TRBJ1-3	TGTGCCAGCAGCGCGGGATCCCTCACTGACACCATATATTTT	CASSAGSLTDTIYF
.	.	TRBV19	TRBJ2-7	TGTGGTACGTCTTCCGACGGCTACGAGCAGTACTTC	CGTSSDGYEQYF
.	.	TRBV10-2	TRBJ1-6	TGCGCCAGCAGCCAGAGGCCCGGGAATTCACCCCTCCACTTT	CASSQRPGNSPLHF
.	.	TRBV27	TRBJ1-5	TGTGCCAGCAGTTTAGTGGGCAAGTGGGCCAGCAATCAGCCCCAGCATTTT	CASSLVGKWASNQPQHF
.	.	TRBV5-5	TRBJ2-3	TGTGCCAGCAGCTTGGCCCGGAGGGGCACAGATACGCAGTATTTT	CASSLARRGTDTQYF
.	.	TRBV4-2	TRBJ2-1	TGTGCCAGCAGCCAAGCTACTTTGCGGGTTGGGGGAAATGAGCAGTTCTTC	CASSQATLRVGGNEQFF